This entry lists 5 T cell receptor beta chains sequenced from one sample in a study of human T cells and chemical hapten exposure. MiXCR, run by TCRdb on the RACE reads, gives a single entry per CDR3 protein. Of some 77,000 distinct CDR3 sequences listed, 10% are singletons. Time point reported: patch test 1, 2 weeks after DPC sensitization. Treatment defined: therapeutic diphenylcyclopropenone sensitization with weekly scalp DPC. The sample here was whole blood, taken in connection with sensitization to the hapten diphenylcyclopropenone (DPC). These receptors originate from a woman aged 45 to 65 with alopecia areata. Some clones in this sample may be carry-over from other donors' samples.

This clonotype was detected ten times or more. CDR3 protein: CASSSLTGNTEAFF. DNA for the CDR3: TGTGCCAGCAGTTCCCTGACAGGGAACACTGAAGCTTTCTTT. The V call is TRBV27, the J call TRBJ1-1; D is perhaps TRBD1 (6 bases). Germline loops: CDR1 MNHEY, CDR2 SMNVEV (reference sequence). The CDR3 is 14 amino acids. V gave up 4 bases and J gave up 1 base, with 10 bases separating them.

The CDR3 DNA follows: TGTGCCAGCAGCCAACAGGGGGCAGTCGCTGAAGCTTTCTTT. This sequence encodes CASSQQGAVAEAFF. This rearrangement joins TRBV3-1 to TRBJ1-1, with 8 positions matching TRBD1. The germline V gene encodes CDR1 LGHDT and CDR2 YNNKEL (reference sequence). The CDR3 contains 14 residues. V was clipped by 2 bases and J by 6 bases; unmatched bases: 5.

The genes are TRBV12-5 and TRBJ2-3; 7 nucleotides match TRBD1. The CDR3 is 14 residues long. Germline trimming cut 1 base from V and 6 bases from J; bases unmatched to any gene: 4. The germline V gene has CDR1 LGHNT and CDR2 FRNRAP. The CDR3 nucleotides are TGTGCTAGTGGTTTGGGACAGGGAATCGATACGCAGTATTTT. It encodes CASGLGQGIDTQYF.

CDR3 amino acids: CASSLRGLPAAKNIQYF. CDR3 DNA sequence: TGTGCCAGCAGCCTGCGGGGACTTCCAGCAGCCAAAAACATTCAGTACTTC. The J gene is TRBJ2-4, the V gene TRBV3-1, with a tentative D call TRBD2 (6 bases). In germline, CDR1 is LGHDT, CDR2 YNNKEL (reference sequence). V was trimmed by 4 bases and J by 0 bases, leaving 16 bases between them. The CDR3 length is 17 residues. Full variable domain (remainder filled in from reference TRBV3-1 and TRBJ2-4): DTAVSQTPKYLVTQMGNDKSIKCEQNLGHDTMYWYKQDSKKFLKIMFSYNNKELIINETVPNRFSPKSPDKAHLNLHINSLELGDSAVYFCASSLRGLPAAKNIQYFGAGTRLSVL.

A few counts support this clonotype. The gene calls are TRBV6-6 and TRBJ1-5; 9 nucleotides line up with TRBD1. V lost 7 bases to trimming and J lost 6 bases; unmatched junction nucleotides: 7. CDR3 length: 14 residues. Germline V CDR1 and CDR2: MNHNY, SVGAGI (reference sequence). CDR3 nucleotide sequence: TGTGCCAGCACCGGGACAGGGCCGGCTCAGCCCCAGCATTTT. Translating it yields CASTGTGPAQPQHF.